The 13 T cell receptor beta chains presented below share a single source sample, sequenced in a study of T cell responses to AZD1222 COVID-19 vaccine (dated by TCRdb to the early 2020s). Receptor amplification or capture employed the immunoSEQ multiplex PCR assay. TCRdb re-hosts the immuneACCESS table, in-frame sequences only. Its copies lack some clones; in the studies checked, an unresolved V gene accounts for under half of them, and the cause for the rest is not known. This sample has tens of thousands of clones in its table, and 85% to 90% of those were observed once. The ten largest clones capture more than 8.5% of the sample. The time point tag for this specimen amounts to: baseline before first vaccination. This specimen consisted of peripheral blood, obtained on day 0 of AZD1222 vaccination. The source of these receptors is an adult in good health.

This chain connects TRBV7-3 to TRBJ2-1; TRBD2 agrees at 9 bases. CDR1 and CDR2 (germline): SGHTA, FQGTGA. The CDR3 is made up of 15 amino acids. The V segment lost 5 bases and the J segment 9 bases; nucleotides outside the gene matches: 11. CDR3 sequence (DNA): TGTGCCAGCAGCCCCCAAAGCGGGAGGAAGGGTGAGCAGTTCTTC. Its translation: CASSPQSGRKGEQFF.

The CDR3: CAWTSSASSDEQYF. As DNA, the CDR3 is TGTGCCTGGACCTCAAGTGCTAGCAGCGACGAGCAGTACTTC. V usage is TRBV30 and J usage is TRBJ2-7; possibly TRBD2 for D (5 bases). The ends were cut back, 4 bases at V and 5 bases at J, with 18 bases in the middle. Germline CDR1 is GTSNPN and CDR2 is SVGIG (reference sequence). The CDR3 covers 14 residues.

The rearrangement uses TRBV7-2 and TRBJ1-3, with D uncertain. There are 15 residues in the CDR3. Germline V gene sequence: CDR1 SGHTA, CDR2 FQGNSA. The V and J ends lost 5 bases and 5 bases respectively, with 16 bases between them. CDR3 residues: CASSLDRAFRNTIYF. The CDR3 DNA follows: TGTGCCAGCAGCCTCGACCGCGCGTTCAGAAACACCATATATTTT.

The chain recombines TRBV18 with TRBJ1-2; 9 nucleotides line up with TRBD1. Trimming took 3 bases from V and 5 from J; bases not matched to a gene: 16. The CDR3 consists of 18 residues. Per the germline V gene, CDR1 is KGHSH and CDR2 is LQKENI. The CDR3 reads CASSPLQLGTGTRYGYTF. CDR3 in DNA: TGTGCCAGCTCACCGCTACAACTCGGGACAGGGACACGGTATGGCTACACCTTC.

The CDR3 spells CASSHSTSGGTDTQYF. The CDR3 bases are TGTGCCAGCAGCCATAGTACTAGCGGAGGCACAGATACGCAGTATTTT. The V and J genes are TRBV7-9 and TRBJ2-3; 8 bases match TRBD2. The V segment lost 5 bases and the J segment 1 base; nucleotides outside the gene matches: 8. Germline V gene lookup returns CDR1 SEHNR and CDR2 FQNEAQ (reference sequence). The CDR3 sequence is 16 residues long. The variable domain in full, completed from reference TRBV7-9 and TRBJ2-3, reads DTGVSQNPRHKITKRGQNVTFRCDPISEHNRLYWYRQTLGQGPEFLTYFQNEAQLEKSRLLSDRFSAERPKGSFSTLEIQRTEQGDSAMYLCASSHSTSGGTDTQYFGPGTRLTVL.

This clone occurred once. V gene TRBV29-1 combines with J gene TRBJ2-7, with TRBD1 identical over 7 bases. Germline CDR1 and CDR2: SQVTM and ANQGSEA. The CDR3 runs to 15 residues. V lost 6 bases, J lost 0 bases, and 11 bases stayed unmatched. CDR3 nucleotides: TGCAGCGTCGGGGACAGTTTATGGGGCTCCTACGAGCAGTACTTC. Residues: CSVGDSLWGSYEQYF.

The chain combines TRBV27 with TRBJ1-6; D is undetermined. Deletions cut 7 bases from V and 4 bases from J, with 8 bases between. CDR3 size: 13 residues. CDR1 is MNHEY and CDR2 is SMNVEV in the germline V gene (reference sequence). DNA for the CDR3: TGTGCCAGCAAACGACAATATAATTCACCCCTCCACTTT. Its protein is CASKRQYNSPLHF.

The chain is built from TRBV4-2 and TRBJ1-4; D gene ambiguous. CDR1 is LGHNA, CDR2 YNFKEQ, per germline. The CDR3 is 16 amino acids. Between the trimmed V and J ends, which lost 5 bases and 3 bases, there was a span of 16 bases. CDR3 DNA: TGTGCCAGCAGCTTCGACGGATCAGCATCTAATGAAAAACTGTTTTTT. Its translation: CASSFDGSASNEKLFF.

The chain links TRBV18 to TRBJ2-5; TRBD1 is a possible D gene (5 bases). V was pared by 5 bases and J by 2 bases, with 12 bases between. The germline gives CDR1 KGHSH, CDR2 LQKENI. The CDR3 loop spans 14 amino acids. CDR3 in amino acids: CASSMSRDQETQYF. CDR3 DNA sequence: TGTGCCAGCTCAATGTCCAGGGATCAAGAGACCCAGTACTTC.

This clone was detected a few times. The V gene is TRBV10-2, the J gene TRBJ2-2; a possible D gene is TRBD2 (6 bases). Germline lookup yields CDR1 WSHSY and CDR2 SAAADI. Trimming removed 1 base at V and 4 bases at J, with 10 bases between. This CDR3 region has 15 residues. The CDR3 region is CASSELAGFTGELFF. CDR3 DNA sequence: TGCGCCAGCAGTGAGTTGGCGGGGTTCACCGGGGAGCTGTTTTTT.

The rearrangement uses TRBV30 and TRBJ2-7; 7 bases map to TRBD2. The length of the CDR3 is 14 residues. V shed 3 bases and J 3 bases; nucleotides not matched to a gene: 8. The germline V gene has CDR1 GTSNPN and CDR2 SVGIG (reference sequence). The CDR3 bases are TGTGCCTGGAGCTCGGACCCGGGGGGCTACGAGCAGTACTTC. It yields the protein CAWSSDPGGYEQYF.

As DNA, the CDR3 is TGTGCCAGCAGCCTGGAAACTAGCGGGGGGAATCAAGAGACCCAGTACTTC. This translates into CASSLETSGGNQETQYF. This sequence joins TRBV7-6 and TRBJ2-5, with 12 bases matching TRBD2. The CDR3 is 17 residues long. CDR1 is SGHVS and CDR2 is FNYEAQ in the germline V gene. V gave up 5 bases and J gave up 2 bases; unmatched junction bases: 9.

This clone was seen a handful of times. The J gene is TRBJ2-7, the V gene TRBV5-1; D call uncertain. The V end was cut by 4 bases, the J end by 1 base, with 12 bases between. This CDR3 is built from 14 residues. The germline V gene encodes CDR1 SGHRS and CDR2 YFSETQ. The CDR3 DNA sequence: TGCGCCAGCAGCCCTGAATTCAGATCCTACGAGCAGTACTTC. Translated: CASSPEFRSYEQYF.